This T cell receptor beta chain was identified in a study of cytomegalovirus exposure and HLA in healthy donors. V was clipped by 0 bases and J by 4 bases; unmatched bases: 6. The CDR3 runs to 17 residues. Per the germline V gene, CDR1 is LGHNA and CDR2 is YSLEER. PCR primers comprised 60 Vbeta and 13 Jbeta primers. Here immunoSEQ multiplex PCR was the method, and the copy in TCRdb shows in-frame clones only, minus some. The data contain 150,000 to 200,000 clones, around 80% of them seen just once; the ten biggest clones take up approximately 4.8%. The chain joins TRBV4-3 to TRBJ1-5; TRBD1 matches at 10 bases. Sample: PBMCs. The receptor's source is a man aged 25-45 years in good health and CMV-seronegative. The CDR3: CASSQEWMGQGNQPQHF. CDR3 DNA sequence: TGCGCCAGCAGCCAAGAATGGATGGGACAGGGGAATCAGCCCCAGCATTTT.